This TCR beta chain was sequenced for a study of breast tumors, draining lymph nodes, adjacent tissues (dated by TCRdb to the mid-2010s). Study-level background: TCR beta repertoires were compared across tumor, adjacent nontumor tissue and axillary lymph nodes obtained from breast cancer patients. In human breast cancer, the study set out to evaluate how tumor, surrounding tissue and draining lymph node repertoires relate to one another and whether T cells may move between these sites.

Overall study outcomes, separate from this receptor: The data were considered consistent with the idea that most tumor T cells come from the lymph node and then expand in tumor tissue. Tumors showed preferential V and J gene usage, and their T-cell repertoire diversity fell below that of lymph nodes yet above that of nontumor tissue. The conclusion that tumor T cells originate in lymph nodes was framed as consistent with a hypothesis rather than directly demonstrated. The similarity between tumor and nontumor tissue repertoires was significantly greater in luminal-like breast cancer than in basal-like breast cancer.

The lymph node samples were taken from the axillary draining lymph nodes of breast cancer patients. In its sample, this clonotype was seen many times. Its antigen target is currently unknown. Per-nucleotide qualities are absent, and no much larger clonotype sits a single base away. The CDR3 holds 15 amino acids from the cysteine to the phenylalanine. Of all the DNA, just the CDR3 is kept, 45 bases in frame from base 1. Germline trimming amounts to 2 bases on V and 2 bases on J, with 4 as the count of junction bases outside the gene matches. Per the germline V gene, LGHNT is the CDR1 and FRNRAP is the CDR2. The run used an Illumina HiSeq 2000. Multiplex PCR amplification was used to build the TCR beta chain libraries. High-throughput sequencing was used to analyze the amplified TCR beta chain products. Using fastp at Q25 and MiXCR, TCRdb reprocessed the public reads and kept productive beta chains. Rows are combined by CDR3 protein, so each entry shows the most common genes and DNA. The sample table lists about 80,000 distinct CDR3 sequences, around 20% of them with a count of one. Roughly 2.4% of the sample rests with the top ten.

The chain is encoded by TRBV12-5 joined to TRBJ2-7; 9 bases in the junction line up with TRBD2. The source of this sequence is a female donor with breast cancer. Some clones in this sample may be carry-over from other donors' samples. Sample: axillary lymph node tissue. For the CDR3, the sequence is CASGLFSGRPYEQYF. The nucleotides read TGTGCTAGTGGTTTGTTTAGCGGGAGACCCTACGAGCAGTACTTC.